Listed below are T cell receptor beta chains from one sample, sequenced in a study of PD-L1 blockade in urothelial cancer. This table comes from immunoSEQ multiplex PCR, and its TCRdb copy is limited to in-frame clones, with some not included. Of 71,000 or so clones listed, around 90% are singletons. This specimen was PBMCs, taken around atezolizumab (anti-PD-L1) treatment. Source of these receptors: a man in his fifties or sixties with urothelial cancer. Each CDR3 is given with its conserved first and last residue.

CASSIDRLNEKLFF TRBV25-1
CASSVAGQGVDYGYTF TRBV9
CASSSSQGNYGYTF TRBV5-1
CASSLGGEVAGYTF TRBV7-9
CASSLAAGTDTQYF TRBV11-3
CASSGGIAGVQTQYF TRBV9
CASSVATGISAEQFF TRBV9
CASSQYRGFSYGYTF TRBV23-1
CAISDTSGQTPQAFF TRBV10-3
CAITPRSGDTQYF TRBV10-3
CATQSGTEETQYF TRBV15
CASSTSGYPAAGNTIYF TRBV28
CASSLSDREAGELFF TRBV28
CASSVATGFYGYTF TRBV9
CAWSAQGGNQPQHF TRBV30
CASSLGTVTDTQYF TRBV5-1
CASGLGRDHNYEQYF TRBV12-5
CASSVTGRNTGELFF TRBV9
CASSFSGGQDTQYF TRBV19
CATSRAAQVLSDTQYF TRBV15
CASSQSSGSNYEQYF TRBV7-9
CASSVLQGSGELFF TRBV6-4
CASSQNGIYYEKLFF TRBV7-9
CASSSPAGGTYEQYF TRBV7-8
CASTNHGGGYGYTF TRBV6-5
CASIHRVLSYEQYF TRBV7-7
CASRPPDSFGYTF TRBV5-6
CASSLTSGTENIQYF TRBV5-1
CASSDVAGAHEQYF TRBV10-2
CASSPPGGYEKLFF TRBV28
CASSATGTNYGYTF TRBV5-1
CASSLAGGYNSPLHF TRBV5-1